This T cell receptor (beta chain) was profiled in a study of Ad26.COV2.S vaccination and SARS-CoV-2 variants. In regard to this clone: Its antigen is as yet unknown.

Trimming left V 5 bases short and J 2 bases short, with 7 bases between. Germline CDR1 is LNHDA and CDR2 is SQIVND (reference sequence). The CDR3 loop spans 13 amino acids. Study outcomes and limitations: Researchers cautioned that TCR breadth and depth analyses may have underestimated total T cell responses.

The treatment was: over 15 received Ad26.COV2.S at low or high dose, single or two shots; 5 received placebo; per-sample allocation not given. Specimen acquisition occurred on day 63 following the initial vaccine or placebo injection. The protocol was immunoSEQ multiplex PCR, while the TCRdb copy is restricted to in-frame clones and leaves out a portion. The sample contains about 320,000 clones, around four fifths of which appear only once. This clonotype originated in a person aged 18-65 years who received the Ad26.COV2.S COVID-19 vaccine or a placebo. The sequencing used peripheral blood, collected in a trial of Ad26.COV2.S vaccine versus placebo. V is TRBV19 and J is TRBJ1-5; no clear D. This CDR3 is CASSFGGNQPQHF. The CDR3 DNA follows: TGTGCCAGTAGTTTCGGAGGCAATCAGCCCCAGCATTTT.